The 2 T cell receptor beta chains below were found in one sample sequenced in a study of blood T cell repertoires in COVID-19. TCRdb's table, derived via immunoSEQ multiplex PCR, lists solely in-frame clones and lacks some. This sample has approximately 440,000 clones, with about 90% found just once. The material sequenced was PBMCs or T cells enriched from blood (not recorded which). All receptors come from a woman younger than 35 who had recovered from COVID-19.

This chain joins TRBV6-4 and TRBJ2-5, with TRBD2 matching over 11 bases. This CDR3 has 16 residues. V trimming: 3 bases; J trimming: 3 bases; junction bases outside the gene matches: 6. Germline-derived CDR1 and CDR2 are MRHNA and SNTAGT. CDR3 in amino acids: CASSDNVSGGEETQYF. CDR3 nucleotides: TGTGCCAGCAGTGATAATGTTAGCGGGGGGGAAGAGACCCAGTACTTC.

The chain employs TRBV7-9 and TRBJ2-2; D is ambiguous. The V end lost 5 bases, the J end lost 1 base, and 8 bases lay between the germline ends. CDR1 and CDR2 from the germline V gene are SEHNR and FQNEAQ (reference sequence). This CDR3 has 14 amino acids. The CDR3, as DNA: TGTGCCAGCAGCCCGAAACAGAACACCGGGGAGCTGTTTTTT. This sequence encodes CASSPKQNTGELFF.